The clone carrying this T cell receptor (beta chain) was counted at least ten times. Its antigen is not identified. This specimen belongs to a study of early T cells in non-severe SARS-CoV-2 infection. Overall study context: Sequencing targeted bulk RNA from unsorted whole blood, leaving chains unpaired. Study observations and caveats: Using VDJdb, the matching emphasized anti-spike CD8 responses while missing private and CD4 specificities.

Attachment of unique molecular identifiers was made to individual cDNA molecules. Each CDR3 protein gets one entry after TCRdb re-called the 5' RACE reads with MiXCR. The sample shows tens of thousands of distinct CDR3 sequences, roughly 4.8% of them seen only once. Germline CDR1 and CDR2: MGHRA and YSYEKL. There are 13 residues in the CDR3. Unmatched junction bases numbered 3, after V lost 3 bases and J lost 6 bases. The clonotype comes from an adult who was a healthcare worker with PCR-confirmed SARS-CoV-2 infection or an uninfected control (not recorded which). This chain links TRBV4-1 with TRBJ2-3; 7 positions agree with TRBD1. The sequenced material came from whole blood. The CDR3 region has the DNA TGCGCCAGCAGCCATAGACAGGGCGATACGCAGTATTTT. Amino acid sequence: CASSHRQGDTQYF.